This T cell receptor beta chain was retrieved from a study of T cell changes during pregnancy in multiple sclerosis. The assay was immunoSEQ multiplex PCR, and TCRdb's table has in-frame clones only and misses some. This table holds fewer than 95,000 clones, 90% to 95% found once. The CDR3 extends over 13 amino acids. The V gene's germline CDR1 is LNHDA and CDR2 SQIVND (reference sequence). V was pared by 6 bases and J by 3 bases, with 1 base of the junction left unmatched. The sequencing here drew on peripheral blood, taken in the third trimester of pregnancy. This TCR was sampled from a female donor with multiple sclerosis, enrolled in a pregnancy study. The rearrangement joins TRBV19 to TRBJ2-7, with 11 bases identical to TRBD2. The CDR3: CASRGTSGYEQYF. In nucleotides, the CDR3 is TGTGCCAGTAGAGGGACTAGCGGCTACGAGCAGTACTTC.